The subject of this entry is one T cell receptor (beta chain). These data are taken from a study of cytomegalovirus exposure and HLA in healthy donors. This PCR relied on a set of 60 Vbeta primers and 13 Jbeta primers. Clones were sequenced by immunoSEQ multiplex PCR, and TCRdb holds only the in-frame ones, with some missing. This table holds roughly 160,000 clones, approximately 73% found once. Germline V gives CDR1 MNHNY, CDR2 SVGAGI (reference sequence). Trimming stripped 6 bases from V and 2 bases from J, with 11 bases between. This CDR3 has 14 amino acids. V is TRBV6-6 and J is TRBJ1-5; a weak D match, TRBD1 (6 bases). The TCR was taken from a woman younger than 35 in good health and CMV-seropositive. The source material was PBMCs. The CDR3 is CASSLDSRNQPQHF. The CDR3 DNA sequence: TGTGCCAGCAGCCTGGACAGCCGCAATCAGCCCCAGCATTTT.